What follows are 13 T cell receptor beta chains derived from one specimen sequenced in a study of identical twins. TCRdb fed the 5' RACE reads into MiXCR, producing one record per CDR3 protein. The sample lists a few hundred thousand distinct CDR3 sequences, around 9.6% occurring once. The same specimen was also included in a second study, on yellow fever vaccine responses in identical twins.

Input material: PBMCs. These receptors originate from a woman between 18 and 29 years old in good health.

There are a few counts of this clonotype. This chain joins TRBV6-5 and TRBJ2-1, with 8 bases that match TRBD1. This CDR3 region has 13 residues. Germline V lookup: CDR1 MNHEY, CDR2 SVGAGI. V was pared by 4 bases and J by 9 bases, with 5 bases of the junction left unmatched. CDR3 sequence reads: CASSWTGQGEQFF. As DNA, the CDR3 is TGTGCCAGCAGTTGGACAGGGCAAGGTGAGCAGTTCTTC.

This clonotype showed up just a few times. The CDR3 loop reads CASSVGWSETQYF. The CDR3 nucleotides read TGTGCCAGCAGCGTAGGTTGGTCTGAGACCCAGTACTTC. The V gene is TRBV9, the J gene TRBJ2-5, with unresolved D. The CDR3 runs to 13 residues. Germline V CDR1 and CDR2: SGDLS, YYNGEE. V was pared by 0 bases and J by 5 bases, with 8 bases between. Looking up the rest from reference TRBV9 and TRBJ2-5 gives the full variable domain: DSGVTQTPKHLITATGQRVTLRCSPRSGDLSVYWYQQSLDQGLQFLIQYYNGEERAKGNILERFSAQQFPDLHSELNLSSLELGDSALYFCASSVGWSETQYFGPGTRLLVL.

This clonotype was seen at least ten times. V and J are TRBV18 and TRBJ2-7, with 9 positions matching TRBD2. The J segment lost 2 bases and the V segment lost 3 bases, leaving 5 bases of the junction unmatched. Germline V gene data show CDR1 as KGHSH and CDR2 as LQKENI. This CDR3 has 15 residues. CDR3 amino acids: CASSPPSGKTYEQYF. The CDR3 coding sequence is TGTGCCAGCTCACCCCCTAGCGGGAAGACCTACGAGCAGTACTTC.

This clonotype has a count of ten or more. The rearrangement uses TRBV6-5 and TRBJ2-7; 10 nucleotides line up with TRBD2. J was trimmed by 5 bases and V by 0 bases; bases with no gene match: 7. The germline CDR1 and CDR2 sequences are MNHEY and SVGAGI. The CDR3 runs to 16 residues. The DNA for the CDR3 is TGTGCCAGCAGTTACTCGAGAGCGGGAGGGCCCCACGAGCAGTACTTC. Its translation is CASSYSRAGGPHEQYF.

This chain links TRBV6-2 or TRBV6-3 with TRBJ2-1; 10 bases map to TRBD1. In germline, CDR1 is MNHEY, CDR2 SVGEGT. The CDR3 is 15 residues long. V lost 5 bases to trimming and J lost 7 bases; unmatched junction nucleotides: 8. CDR3 region: CASSDRQGARNEQFF. Written as DNA, the CDR3 is TGTGCCAGCAGTGATCGACAGGGGGCCCGGAATGAGCAGTTCTTC.

In DNA form, the CDR3 reads TGCGCCAGCAGTCAGCCGACATCCGGGGTGTACAATGAGCAGTTCTTC. Amino acid sequence: CASSQPTSGVYNEQFF. V is TRBV23-1 and J is TRBJ2-1, with D maybe TRBD2 (5 bases). TRBV23-1 is placed among ORFs of uncertain function. The CDR3 loop spans 16 amino acids. Trimming shortened V by 3 bases and J by 4 bases, and 16 bases separated the two germline ends.

This clonotype was observed many times. This chain connects TRBV7-2 to TRBJ2-2, with D maybe TRBD2 (6 bases). The V end lost 5 bases, the J end lost 2 bases, and 15 bases lay between the germline ends. There are 16 residues in the CDR3. Germline V lookup: CDR1 SGHTA, CDR2 FQGNSA. The CDR3: CASSPPGGGNTGELFF. CDR3 DNA sequence: TGTGCCAGCAGCCCCCCCGGGGGAGGAAACACCGGGGAGCTGTTTTTT.

The chain employs TRBV11-2 and TRBJ1-2, with 7 bases that match TRBD1. Germline-derived CDR1 and CDR2 are SGHAT and FQNNGV. Germline trimming cut 4 bases from V and 8 bases from J; bases unmatched to any gene: 10. CDR3 length: 14 residues. The CDR3 region is CASSYAGQFGGYTF. In DNA, the CDR3 is TGTGCCAGCAGCTACGCGGGACAGTTTGGGGGCTACACCTTC. Combining the CDR3 with reference TRBV11-2 and TRBJ1-2 gives the whole variable domain EAGVAQSPRYKIIEKRQSVAFWCNPISGHATLYWYQQILGQGPKLLIQFQNNGVVDDSQLPKDRFSAERLKGVDSTLKIQPAKLEDSAVYLCASSYAGQFGGYTFGSGTRLTVV.

This clonotype was detected a few times. The rearrangement joins TRBV6-2 or TRBV6-3 to TRBJ2-1, with a weak D call TRBD2 (5 bases). The germline V gene encodes CDR1 MNHEY and CDR2 SVGEGT. V gave up 11 bases and J gave up 6 bases, with 17 bases separating them. This CDR3 is built from 13 residues. The CDR3 bases are TGTGCCCCAAACCAATCGGGGATCAATGAGCAGTTCTTC. Its translation is CAPNQSGINEQFF.

This clonotype was counted only a few times. Here the CDR3 DNA reads TGTGCCAGCACCTCCTTGGGCTCTGGGGCCAACGTCCTGACTTTC. It translates to CASTSLGSGANVLTF. V gene TRBV27 combines with J gene TRBJ2-6; D ambiguous. This CDR3 is built from 15 residues. The ends were cut back, 7 bases at V and 0 bases at J, with 10 bases in the middle. Germline CDR1 MNHEY, CDR2 SMNVEV (reference sequence).

A few counts support this clonotype. The chain links TRBV20-1 to TRBJ2-5; D remains ambiguous. Trimming took off 2 bases at V and 5 bases at J, with 18 bases between the two ends. Germline V gene data show CDR1 as DFQATT and CDR2 as SNEGSKA (reference sequence). The length of the CDR3 is 15 residues. CDR3 DNA: TGCAGTGCTAGACCCCCGAAGGGAATTGGGGAGACCCAGTACTTC. Translated, it gives CSARPPKGIGETQYF.

This clonotype was observed at least ten times. In nucleotides, the CDR3 is TGTGCCAGCATTCCGTCAGGTGCCAAAAACATTCAGTACTTC. This translates into CASIPSGAKNIQYF. The chain links TRBV28 to TRBJ2-4; unclear D gene. The V gene lost 7 bases and the J gene lost 1 base, with 11 bases spanning the gap. Germline V gene data show CDR1 as MDHEN and CDR2 as SYDVKM. The CDR3 consists of 14 residues.

This clonotype has just a few counts. This chain joins TRBV6-5 and TRBJ2-7, with unresolved D. Germline V gives CDR1 MNHEY, CDR2 SVGAGI. Trimming took 0 bases from V and 0 from J, leaving 9 bases between them. The length of the CDR3 is 15 residues. CDR3 sequence: CASSYSTVSSYEQYF. CDR3 in DNA: TGTGCCAGCAGTTACTCGACGGTGAGCTCCTACGAGCAGTACTTC.